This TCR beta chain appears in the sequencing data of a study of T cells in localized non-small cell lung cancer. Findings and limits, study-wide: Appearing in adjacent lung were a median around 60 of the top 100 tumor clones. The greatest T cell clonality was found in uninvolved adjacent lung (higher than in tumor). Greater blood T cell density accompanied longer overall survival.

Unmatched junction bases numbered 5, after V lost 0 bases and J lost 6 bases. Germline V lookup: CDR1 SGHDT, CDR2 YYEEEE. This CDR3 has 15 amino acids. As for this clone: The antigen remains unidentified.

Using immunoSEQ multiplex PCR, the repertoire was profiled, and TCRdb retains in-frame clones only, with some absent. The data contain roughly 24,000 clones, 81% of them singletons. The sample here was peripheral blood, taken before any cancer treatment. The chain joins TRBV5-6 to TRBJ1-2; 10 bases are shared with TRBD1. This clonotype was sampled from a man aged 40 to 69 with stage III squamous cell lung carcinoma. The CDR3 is CASSLGQGAWDGYTF. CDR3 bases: TGTGCCAGCAGCTTGGGACAGGGGGCTTGGGATGGCTACACCTTC.